Detailed here is one TCR beta chain. Its specificity is not known. This PCR relied on a set of 60 Vbeta primers and 13 Jbeta primers. Using immunoSEQ multiplex PCR, the repertoire was profiled, and TCRdb retains in-frame clones only, with some absent. The data contain about 110,000 clones, around 74% of them seen just once; the ten biggest clones take up about 15%. Germline lookup yields CDR1 GTSNPN and CDR2 SVGIG (reference sequence). With 2 bases removed from V and 5 bases from J, the gap between germline ends came to 18 bases. The CDR3 runs 15 residues. The sample belongs to a study of cytomegalovirus exposure and HLA in healthy donors. Points from the study as a whole: Despite most TCR sequences being rare, some public TCRs occurred in many donors.

The chain combines TRBV30 with TRBJ2-5; tentative D call: TRBD1 (5 bases). The specimen was PBMCs. The origin of this receptor is a woman aged 40 to 50 in good health and CMV-seropositive. The CDR3 here is CAWSFLRGNGETQYF. CDR3 DNA sequence: TGTGCCTGGAGTTTCTTAAGGGGTAACGGGGAGACCCAGTACTTC. Full variable domain (outside the CDR3, taken from reference TRBV30 and TRBJ2-5): SQTIHQWPATLVQPVGSPLSLECTVEGTSNPNLYWYRQAAGRGLQLLFYSVGIGQISSEVPQNLSASRPQDRQFILSSKKLLLSDSGFYLCAWSFLRGNGETQYFGPGTRLLVL.